This T cell receptor (beta chain) was obtained from a study of human T cells and chemical hapten exposure. Study context: Doses of diphenylcyclopropenone went to the patients' scalps weekly throughout the roughly 22-week study. Minor volume differences among pooled libraries chiefly drove per-sample TCR yield variation.

Authors' processing steps: Ranging from about 23,224 to 700,000, TCR counts per sample had a median value of 95,638. Via MiXCR, TCRdb re-called the RACE reads, giving one row per CDR3 protein. These V and J calls are TCRdb output, not the study's own analysis. The repertoire holds approximately 52,000 distinct CDR3 sequences, with approximately 9.8% as singletons. This clonotype has at least ten counts. CDR1 SGHKS and CDR2 YYEKEE come from the germline V gene (reference sequence). The V end was cut by 1 base, the J end by 3 bases, with 22 bases between. The CDR3 covers 18 residues. Described time point: pre-sensitization, week 0. The sample's treatment: therapeutic diphenylcyclopropenone sensitization with weekly scalp DPC. Researchers sampled blood before each patch test went on.

The sequencing here drew on whole blood, taken in connection with sensitization to the hapten diphenylcyclopropenone (DPC). The TCR was taken from a woman aged 40 to 49 with alopecia areata. Some clones in this sample may be carry-over from other donors' samples. J is TRBJ1-1 and V is TRBV5-5; TRBD1 is a possible D gene (5 bases). CDR3 bases: TGTGCCAGCAGCTTGAGGTTGGCAGGGATGATGGGGGACACTGAAGCTTTCTTT. It translates to CASSLRLAGMMGDTEAFF.